These 23 T cell receptor beta chains were sequenced from one sample in a study of blood T cell repertoires in COVID-19. The table came from immunoSEQ multiplex PCR; TCRdb's copy has only in-frame clones and leaves some out. The sample has about 110,000 clones; about 80% are singletons. Input material: peripheral blood. These receptor sequences come from a woman in her forties or fifties with acute or convalescent COVID-19.

This chain uses TRBV2 with TRBJ1-3; no reliable D call. The germline gives CDR1 SNHLY, CDR2 FYNNEI. V lost 6 bases and J 2 bases, leaving 8 bases between the germline ends. The CDR3 has 13 residues. CDR3 sequence: CASSPDAGNTIYF. The CDR3 coding sequence is TGTGCCAGCAGCCCAGATGCTGGAAACACCATATATTTT.

CDR3 DNA: TGCGCCAGCAGCTTGGCGGGGGATCCCTATGGCTACACCTTC. Translation gives CASSLAGDPYGYTF. The chain couples TRBV5-1 to TRBJ1-2; weak D call: TRBD1 (5 bases). Between the trimmed V and J ends, which lost 0 bases and 4 bases, there was a span of 10 bases. The germline V gene encodes CDR1 SGHRS and CDR2 YFSETQ. The CDR3 has 14 residues. Together with reference TRBV5-1 and TRBJ1-2, the CDR3 gives the full variable domain: KAGVTQTPRYLIKTRGQQVTLSCSPISGHRSVSWYQQTPGQGLQFLFEYFSETQRNKGNFPGRFSGRQFSNSRSEMNVSTLELGDSALYLCASSLAGDPYGYTFGSGTRLTVV.

The chain carries TRBV18 and TRBJ1-5; 11 bases match TRBD1. This CDR3 region has 14 residues. V lost 3 bases, J lost 6 bases, and 1 base stayed unmatched. Germline CDR1 and CDR2: KGHSH and LQKENI. DNA for the CDR3: TGTGCCAGCTCACCCGGGACAGGGGGTCAGCCCCAGCATTTT. Residues: CASSPGTGGQPQHF.

V gene TRBV18 combines with J gene TRBJ2-1; 7 bases are shared with TRBD2. The V gene end was trimmed by 0 bases and the J gene end by 8 bases; junction bases not matched to a gene: 1. The CDR3 extends over 13 amino acids. Germline lookup yields CDR1 KGHSH and CDR2 LQKENI. This chain's CDR3 is CASSPPTSYEQFF. The CDR3, as DNA: TGTGCCAGCTCACCACCGACTAGCTATGAGCAGTTCTTC. Together with reference TRBV18 and TRBJ2-1, the CDR3 gives the full variable domain: NAGVMQNPRHLVRRRGQEARLRCSPMKGHSHVYWYRQLPEEGLKFMVYLQKENIIDESGMPKERFSAEFPKEGPSILRIQQVVRGDSAAYFCASSPPTSYEQFFGPGTRLTVL.

The V gene is TRBV2, the J gene TRBJ1-6, with D unresolved. V was shortened by 7 bases and J by 0 bases, with 10 bases between the two germline ends. The CDR3 consists of 15 residues. Germline loops: CDR1 SNHLY, CDR2 FYNNEI. CDR3 sequence (DNA): TGTGCCAGCAAAAAGGAGAGCTCCTATAATTCACCCCTCCACTTT. Translation gives CASKKESSYNSPLHF. Full variable domain (rest looked up from reference TRBV2 and TRBJ1-6): EPEVTQTPSHQVTQMGQEVILRCVPISNHLYFYWYRQILGQKVEFLVSFYNNEISEKSEIFDDQFSVERPDGSNFTLKIRSTKLEDSAMYFCASKKESSYNSPLHFGNGTRLTVT.

J is TRBJ2-5 and V is TRBV2; D is ambiguous. Germline CDR1 SNHLY, CDR2 FYNNEI. V was pared by 6 bases and J by 6 bases, with 17 bases between. CDR3 length: 14 residues. CDR3 coding DNA: TGTGCCAGCAGGGTTGACACGGTATGGAAGACCCAGTACTTC. This translates into CASRVDTVWKTQYF. Variable domain in full (rest from reference TRBV2 and TRBJ2-5): EPEVTQTPSHQVTQMGQEVILRCVPISNHLYFYWYRQILGQKVEFLVSFYNNEISEKSEIFDDQFSVERPDGSNFTLKIRSTKLEDSAMYFCASRVDTVWKTQYFGPGTRLLVL.

The chain links TRBV10-3 to TRBJ1-6; 10 positions match TRBD1. CDR1 and CDR2 (germline): ENHRY, SYGVKD. The V gene end was trimmed by 7 bases and the J gene end by 8 bases; junction bases not matched to a gene: 11. The CDR3 contains 16 residues. The CDR3, as DNA: TGTGCCATCAATCCAGGGACAGGGGTTGGATATTCACCCCTCCACTTT. Protein product: CAINPGTGVGYSPLHF.

This chain uses TRBV27 with TRBJ2-2; the D gene is possibly TRBD2 (6 bases). This CDR3 comprises 16 residues. The germline V gene encodes CDR1 MNHEY and CDR2 SMNVEV (reference sequence). Between the trimmed V and J ends, which lost 6 bases and 1 base, there was a span of 15 bases. The CDR3 region is CASRRGGAMNTGELFF. The CDR3 DNA follows: TGTGCCAGCAGGCGTGGCGGGGCTATGAACACCGGGGAGCTGTTTTTT.

This rearrangement joins TRBV6-5 to TRBJ1-1, with D maybe TRBD1 (5 bases). The CDR3 loop spans 15 amino acids. Per the germline V gene, CDR1 is MNHEY and CDR2 is SVGAGI. The V and J ends lost 8 bases and 3 bases respectively, with 19 bases between them. CDR3 protein: CASRRPGGVDTEAFF. CDR3 coding DNA: TGTGCCAGCCGCCGACCCGGGGGGGTGGACACTGAAGCTTTCTTT.

V and J are TRBV4-1 and TRBJ1-2, with 10 bases identical to TRBD1. Unmatched junction bases numbered 5, after V lost 3 bases and J lost 7 bases. The germline CDR1 and CDR2 sequences are MGHRA and YSYEKL. The CDR3 spans 14 residues. CDR3 nucleotides: TGCGCCAGCAGCCACGACAGGGGGCTACCTGGCTACACCTTC. This codes for CASSHDRGLPGYTF.

The chain's CDR3 is CASTGGGILTDTQYF. In DNA form, the CDR3 reads TGTGCCAGCACAGGCGGGGGGATTTTGACAGATACGCAGTATTTT. The rearrangement links TRBV6-5 to TRBJ2-3, with 8 nucleotides matching TRBD2. The CDR3 extends over 15 amino acids. From germline, CDR1 is MNHEY and CDR2 SVGAGI. The junction had 9 bases not matched to a gene; V was cut back by 7 bases and J by 3 bases.

The chain employs TRBV6-5 and TRBJ1-1; no definite D call. This CDR3 is 13 amino acids long. Trimming took off 5 bases at V and 5 bases at J, with 12 bases between the two ends. Germline lookup yields CDR1 MNHEY and CDR2 SVGAGI. CDR3 sequence: CASSIVFGTEAFF. CDR3 DNA: TGTGCCAGCAGTATAGTTTTCGGGACTGAAGCTTTCTTT.

This clone occurred once. V gene TRBV18 combines with J gene TRBJ1-3, with no clear D. The CDR3 has 14 residues. The germline V and J ends were trimmed by 6 bases and 0 bases, with 9 bases remaining between them. Germline CDR1 and CDR2: KGHSH and LQKENI. CDR3 sequence (DNA): TGTGCCAGCTCCCCCACAGCCTCTGGAAACACCATATATTTT. Amino acid sequence: CASSPTASGNTIYF.

The genes are TRBV6-1 and TRBJ1-6, with D hard to call. V was pared by 6 bases and J by 6 bases, with 12 bases between. The CDR3 is 14 amino acids. Germline V CDR1 and CDR2: MNHNS, SASEGT. Written as DNA, the CDR3 is TGTGCCAGCAGCTACCCGAGTTCTAATTCACCCCTCCACTTT. As protein: CASSYPSSNSPLHF.

V is TRBV2 and J is TRBJ1-2; perhaps TRBD1 as D (5 bases). Deletions cut 6 bases from V and 6 bases from J, with 20 bases between. The CDR3 has 15 residues. Germline CDR1 is SNHLY and CDR2 is FYNNEI. The CDR3 protein is CASSLLTGGEDGYTF. The CDR3 region has the DNA TGTGCCAGCAGCCTACTCACCGGGGGGGAGGATGGCTACACCTTC.

The J gene is TRBJ1-1, the V gene TRBV18; D is ambiguous. Germline CDR1 KGHSH, CDR2 LQKENI. This CDR3 is 16 amino acids long. V was clipped by 2 bases and J by 1 base, with 14 bases between them. In DNA form, the CDR3 reads TGTGCCAGCTCACCAAACATCCTCGTTGGGAACACTGAAGCTTTCTTT. This sequence encodes CASSPNILVGNTEAFF.

This clone was counted between two and nine times. This rearrangement joins TRBV6-5 to TRBJ1-5, with 7 bases lining up with TRBD1. Germline V gene data show CDR1 as MNHEY and CDR2 as SVGAGI. J gave up 0 bases and V 7 bases, and 6 bases lay outside the gene matches. CDR3 length equals 15 residues. DNA for the CDR3: TGTGCCAGCATCTCTGGGACAGCTAGCAATCAGCCCCAGCATTTT. It translates to CASISGTASNQPQHF.

The chain carries TRBV7-8 and TRBJ2-1, with TRBD1 identical over 8 bases. Trimming removed 3 bases from V and 0 bases from J; junction bases left unmatched: 13. Looked up from germline, CDR1 is SGHVS and CDR2 is FQNEAQ. The CDR3 runs 19 residues. CDR3 bases: TGTGCCAGCAGCTTCAAGGGGGCCAGGGGGCCCCGCTCCTACAATGAGCAGTTCTTC. Its protein product is CASSFKGARGPRSYNEQFF.

The chain combines TRBV7-6 with TRBJ1-1, with D maybe TRBD1 (6 bases). The CDR3 runs to 18 residues. V was shortened by 0 bases and J by 6 bases, with 23 bases between the two germline ends. Germline values: CDR1 SGHVS, CDR2 FNYEAQ. CDR3 bases: TGTGCCAGCAGCTTAGCGTACACCGTACAGGGTATGTTTCCTGAAGCTTTCTTT. Its protein is CASSLAYTVQGMFPEAFF.

The gene calls are TRBV3-1 (or the pseudogene TRBV3-2) and TRBJ2-7; no reliable D call. Trimming left V 1 base short and J 6 bases short, with 4 bases between. Germline values: CDR1 LGHDT, CDR2 YNNKEL (reference sequence). The CDR3 has 11 amino acids. CDR3 coding DNA: TGTGCCAGCAGCCAAGCAGGCGAGCAGTACTTC. It translates to CASSQAGEQYF.

A word on this clone: At one boundary the junction diverges from the germline segment, which might be a read error. The chain uses TRBV7-6 and TRBJ1-3; tentatively, D is TRBD1 (6 bases). The CDR3 sequence is 18 residues long. Germline V gene data show CDR1 as SGHVS and CDR2 as FNYEAQ. The CDR3 spells CASSLATLRGHSGNTIYF. The DNA of the CDR3 is TGTGCCAGCAGCCTAGCCACCCTCAGGGGCCACTCTGGAAACACCATATATTTT. Looking up the rest from reference TRBV7-6 and TRBJ1-3 gives the full variable domain: GAGVSQSPRYKVTKRGQDVALRCDPISGHVSLYWYRQALGQGPEFLTYFNYEAQQDKSGLPNDRFSAERPEGSISTLTIQRTEQRDSAMYRCASSLATLRGHSGNTIYFGEGSWLTVV.

The V call is TRBV7-9, the J call TRBJ2-3, with 11 bases fitting TRBD2. J gave up 4 bases and V 6 bases, and 0 bases lay outside the gene matches. CDR1 is SEHNR and CDR2 is FQNEAQ in the germline V gene (reference sequence). CDR3 size: 13 residues. CDR3 coding DNA: TGTGCCAGCAGGACTAGCGGGGCAGATACGCAGTATTTT. Residues: CASRTSGADTQYF.

This chain connects TRBV2 to TRBJ2-2, with TRBD1 as a possible D gene (6 bases). V lost 3 bases, J lost 2 bases, and 13 bases lay in between. Germline assignment: CDR1 SNHLY and CDR2 FYNNEI. The CDR3 spans 16 residues. CDR3 sequence: CASSERGNRNTGELFF. The DNA of the CDR3 is TGTGCCAGCAGTGAGAGGGGGAACCGAAACACCGGGGAGCTGTTTTTT.